The rows below give T cell receptor beta chains drawn from one sample of a study of OX40 agonist ivuxolimab in advanced cancers. The table came from immunoSEQ multiplex PCR; TCRdb's copy has only in-frame clones and leaves some out. Of about 48,000 clones in the sample, about nine tenths were seen once. The source was CD4+ or CD8+ T cells sorted from blood, collected in a trial of the OX40 agonist ivuxolimab. These receptors were taken from an adult with an advanced solid tumor such as melanoma, head and neck, liver or kidney cancer. CDR3s include the opening cysteine and the closing phenylalanine or tryptophan. The D gene is left open where the match is weak. Size values are once, few and many counts, or a class for expanded clones, and some rows have none.

CDR3 protein | CDR3 DNA | J gene | clone size | D gene | V gene
CASSPGTGTNEKLFF | TGCGCCAGCAGCCCCGGGACAGGAACTAATGAAAAACTGTTTTTT | TRBJ1-4 | . | TRBD1 | TRBV5-1
CASSPRQSNTEAFF | TGTGCCAGCAGTCCCCGACAGAGCAACACTGAAGCTTTCTTT | TRBJ1-1 | . | . | TRBV27
CASSWPRTGGGLTEAFF | TGCGCCAGCAGCTGGCCCCGGACAGGGGGCGGGTTAACTGAAGCTTTCTTT | TRBJ1-1 | once | TRBD1 | TRBV5-1
CASSPRSAGTLGDHNTGELFF | TGCGCCAGCAGCCCCCGATCTGCCGGGACCCTCGGGGATCATAACACCGGGGAGCTGTTTTTT | TRBJ2-2 | medium-sized | . | TRBV5-1
CASSCGQGCEKLFF | TGTGCCAGCAGCTGTGGACAGGGTTGTGAAAAACTGTTTTTT | TRBJ1-4 | . | . | TRBV21-1
CASSASGGYNEQFF | TGTGCCAGTAGTGCCAGCGGGGGGTACAATGAGCAGTTCTTC | TRBJ2-1 | . | TRBD2 | TRBV19
CASSRGDRGFDEQFF | TGTGCCAGTAGTAGGGGGGACAGGGGTTTCGATGAGCAGTTCTTC | TRBJ2-1 | once | TRBD1 | TRBV19
CASSLFPLGDIQYF | TGTGCCAGCAGTTTATTCCCCTTGGGGGACATTCAGTACTTC | TRBJ2-4 | . | . | TRBV27
CASRYLRAFDSPLHF | TGTGCCAGCAGATACCTCCGGGCCTTCGATTCACCCCTCCACTTT | TRBJ1-6 | few | . | TRBV27
CASSPSAEGNSPLHF | TGTGCCAGCAGTCCCTCCGCGGAGGGAAATTCACCCCTCCACTTT | TRBJ1-6 | . | . | TRBV6-4
CASSQGTGNEKLFF | TGCGCCAGCAGCCAAGGGACCGGGAATGAAAAACTGTTTTTT | TRBJ1-4 | . | . | TRBV4-1
CASSTTGYGYTF | TGTGCCAGCAGCACAACAGGGTATGGCTACACCTTC | TRBJ1-2 | . | . | TRBV6-1
CASSVETDHTGELFF | TGTGCCAGCAGCGTAGAGACTGACCACACCGGGGAGCTGTTTTTT | TRBJ2-2 | . | . | TRBV4-2
CASSDSQDSRGNTEAFF | TGCGCCAGCAGTGACTCCCAAGATAGCCGGGGCAACACTGAAGCTTTCTTT | TRBJ1-1 | . | . | TRBV10-1
CAISEPRGGGGTDTQYF | TGTGCCATCAGTGAGCCCCGAGGCGGGGGAGGCACAGATACGCAGTATTTT | TRBJ2-3 | . | TRBD2 | TRBV10-3
CASSSRRLLTGGLAYEQYF | TGTGCCAGCAGTTCCCGGCGCTTACTCACGGGGGGTTTAGCCTACGAGCAGTACTTC | TRBJ2-7 | . | TRBD2 | TRBV27
CATLERGRQYF | TGTGCCACCCTAGAGCGGGGACGGCAGTATTTT | TRBJ2-3 | . | TRBD2 | TRBV27
CASSVGGTAPDTQYF | TGTGCCAGCAGCGTAGGAGGGACAGCCCCAGATACGCAGTATTTT | TRBJ2-3 | . | TRBD1 | TRBV9